The 24 T cell receptor beta chains presented below share a single source sample, sequenced in a study of response to subunit inactivated influenza vaccine. TCRdb re-analysed the RT-PCR reads in MiXCR, keeping a single row per CDR3 protein. The sample holds around 480,000 distinct CDR3 sequences, 10% to 11% seen once. Sequencing used PBMCs from blood, obtained around seven weeks after vaccination. Receptor source: a man over 45 who received an inactivated influenza vaccine.

This clonotype was detected many times. V and J are TRBV29-1 and TRBJ2-7; TRBD2 matches at 8 bases. J was trimmed by 2 bases and V by 3 bases; bases with no gene match: 12. The CDR3 sequence is 16 residues long. The V gene's germline CDR1 is SQVTM and CDR2 ANQGSEA. The CDR3 DNA sequence: TGCAGCGTTGAGATGGGACTTGCGGGAGGACCCTACGAGCAGTACTTC. Protein sequence: CSVEMGLAGGPYEQYF.

The chain combines TRBV12-3 or TRBV12-4 with TRBJ2-1, with D possibly TRBD2 on 6 matching bases. This CDR3 is built from 15 residues. Between the trimmed V and J ends, which lost 3 bases and 7 bases, there was a span of 16 bases. The CDR3 protein is CASSLSDYLVNEQFF. Here the CDR3 DNA reads TGTGCCAGCAGTTTGTCGGACTACCTTGTTAATGAGCAGTTCTTC.

The chain carries TRBV11-1 and TRBJ2-3; D is unresolved. CDR3 length: 12 residues. The V gene lost 2 bases and the J gene lost 10 bases, with 10 bases spanning the gap. The germline gives CDR1 SGHAT, CDR2 FQDESV (reference sequence). CDR3 bases: TGTGCCAGCAGCTTACCCGACGTGGCGCAGTATTTT. It specifies CASSLPDVAQYF.

This clonotype was observed at least ten times. The chain carries TRBV7-9 and TRBJ2-2, with D tentatively TRBD2 (5 bases). Deletions cut 0 bases from V and 1 base from J, with 6 bases between. The germline CDR1 and CDR2 sequences are SEHNR and FQNEAQ (reference sequence). This CDR3 has 15 amino acids. The DNA of the CDR3 is TGTGCCAGCAGCTTAGCGAGCGGGAACACCGGGGAGCTGTTTTTT. It yields the protein CASSLASGNTGELFF.

This clonotype was counted at least ten times. CDR3 sequence (DNA): TGTGCCAGCAGTTTAACAGGGGGCAGCGGTGAAAAACTGTTTTTT. Amino acid sequence: CASSLTGGSGEKLFF. V usage is TRBV6-5 and J usage is TRBJ1-4, with 9 positions matching TRBD1. CDR3 length: 15 residues. With 4 bases clipped from V and 7 bases from J, the junction kept 7 bases outside the gene matches. CDR1 and CDR2 from the germline V gene are MNHEY and SVGAGI.

V and J are TRBV3-1 and TRBJ2-7; TRBD2 might be the D (6 bases). The V gene's germline CDR1 is LGHDT and CDR2 YNNKEL (reference sequence). The CDR3 spans 15 residues. The V gene lost 0 bases and the J gene lost 1 base, with 10 bases spanning the gap. In DNA, the CDR3 is TGTGCCAGCAGCCAAGACCGGGACTCTTCCTACGAGCAGTACTTC. Amino acids: CASSQDRDSSYEQYF.

The genes are TRBV4-1 and TRBJ2-6; D is possibly TRBD2 (5 bases). V lost 0 bases and J 2 bases, leaving 8 bases between the germline ends. CDR1 and CDR2 from the germline V gene are MGHRA and YSYEKL. The length of the CDR3 is 16 residues. CDR3 DNA sequence: TGCGCCAGCAGCCAAGATGGGCGGGCTGGGGCCAACGTCCTGACTTTC. This translates into CASSQDGRAGANVLTF.

This clonotype has more than one count but fewer than ten. The rearrangement joins TRBV3-1 to TRBJ2-7, with 7 positions matching TRBD2. J lost 1 base, V lost 0 bases, and 9 bases had no gene match. The CDR3 extends over 17 amino acids. From germline, CDR1 is LGHDT and CDR2 YNNKEL (reference sequence). CDR3 in DNA: TGTGCCAGCAGCCAAGATTTGTTGGGACTACGTTCCTACGAGCAGTACTTC. It translates to CASSQDLLGLRSYEQYF.

This chain links TRBV25-1 with TRBJ2-7, with 13 bases matching TRBD2. Germline assignment: CDR1 MGHDK and CDR2 SYGVNS. The CDR3 runs 15 residues. Losses at the gene ends were 11 bases for V and 4 bases for J; bases not matched to a gene: 11. The CDR3 sequence is CAVDSGTSGIYEQYF. The CDR3 nucleotides read TGTGCCGTCGACTCCGGGACTAGCGGGATTTACGAGCAGTACTTC.

The table lists this clonotype with a few counts. The V and J genes are TRBV11-2 and TRBJ1-1; D is undetermined. There are 12 residues in the CDR3. With 5 bases removed from V and 5 bases from J, the gap between germline ends came to 9 bases. The germline gives CDR1 SGHAT, CDR2 FQNNGV. CDR3 DNA sequence: TGTGCCAGCAGCCTAACGAGGACTGAAGCTTTCTTT. This codes for CASSLTRTEAFF.

This clonotype was seen only a few times. The chain recombines TRBV18 with TRBJ1-6; 7 bases agree with TRBD1. The CDR3 runs 14 residues. With V trimmed by 3 bases and J by 7 bases, 3 bases remained unmatched. In germline, CDR1 is KGHSH, CDR2 LQKENI. The CDR3 coding sequence is TGTGCCAGCTCACCCCCGGGACAGAATTCACCCCTCCACTTT. It specifies CASSPPGQNSPLHF.

This rearrangement joins TRBV24-1 to TRBJ2-3, with unresolved D. Per the germline V gene, CDR1 is KGHDR and CDR2 is SFDVKD. The CDR3 sequence is 13 residues long. Trimming removed 3 bases at V and 10 bases at J, with 13 bases between. The CDR3 DNA reads as TGTGCCACCAGTGATACCCAGCTAGGGCCGCAGTATTTT. Its translation is CATSDTQLGPQYF.

This rearrangement joins TRBV4-1 to TRBJ1-4, with D tentatively TRBD1 (6 bases). V was shortened by 4 bases and J by 2 bases, with 11 bases between the two germline ends. The CDR3 sequence is 15 residues long. Germline assignment: CDR1 MGHRA and CDR2 YSYEKL. The CDR3 nucleotides read TGCGCCAGCAGCCTTGGACAGCTTACTAATGAAAAACTGTTTTTT. Its protein product is CASSLGQLTNEKLFF.

This clonotype was observed a few times. The V gene is TRBV25-1, the J gene TRBJ2-1; 12 bases line up with TRBD2. From germline, CDR1 is MGHDK and CDR2 SYGVNS. The ends lost 0 bases at V and 11 bases at J; junction bases unmatched: 5. CDR3 length: 15 residues. This chain's CDR3 is CASSEYGLAGGKQFF. In DNA form, the CDR3 reads TGTGCCAGCAGTGAATACGGGCTAGCGGGAGGGAAGCAGTTCTTC.

The CDR3 DNA sequence: TGTGCCAGCAGCTACAGATCGGGACTTGAGCAGTTCTTC. It yields the protein CASSYRSGLEQFF. This sequence joins TRBV27 and TRBJ2-1; D is possibly TRBD2 (6 bases). Germline CDR1 and CDR2: MNHEY and SMNVEV (reference sequence). This CDR3 is 13 amino acids long. Deletions cut 6 bases from V and 9 bases from J, with 15 bases between.

This sequence joins TRBV6-5 and TRBJ2-5; TRBD1 is a possible D gene (6 bases). Germline V gene sequence: CDR1 MNHEY, CDR2 SVGAGI. The CDR3 is 14 amino acids. V was shortened by 2 bases and J by 3 bases, with 10 bases between the two germline ends. CDR3 sequence: CASSYGGREETQYF. CDR3 nucleotides: TGTGCCAGCAGTTACGGGGGCAGGGAAGAGACCCAGTACTTC.

This clonotype showed up many times. The V call is TRBV9, the J call TRBJ2-1, with 14 bases fitting TRBD2. The V and J ends lost 0 bases and 8 bases, in that order; junction bases with no gene match: 1. This CDR3 spans 15 amino acids. Germline-derived CDR1 and CDR2 are SGDLS and YYNGEE. As DNA, the CDR3 is TGTGCCAGCAGCGTAGCGGGACTAGCGGGAGATGAGCAGTTCTTC. It translates to CASSVAGLAGDEQFF. The full variable domain, its missing parts supplied by reference TRBV9 and TRBJ2-1, is DSGVTQTPKHLITATGQRVTLRCSPRSGDLSVYWYQQSLDQGLQFLIQYYNGEERAKGNILERFSAQQFPDLHSELNLSSLELGDSALYFCASSVAGLAGDEQFFGPGTRLTVL.

This clonotype was observed a handful of times. The rearrangement joins TRBV20-1 to TRBJ2-1; D is uncertain. Germline lookup yields CDR1 DFQATT and CDR2 SNEGSKA (reference sequence). Trimming left V 1 base short and J 7 bases short, with 20 bases between. The CDR3 contains 16 residues. CDR3 DNA: TGCAGTGCTAGAGGCTTAACAGCTCCCCTTGGGAATGAGCAGTTCTTC. The encoded protein is CSARGLTAPLGNEQFF.

This clonotype was observed a handful of times. The chain uses TRBV27 and TRBJ1-1; D is ambiguous. The CDR3 sequence is 15 residues long. Germline V gives CDR1 MNHEY, CDR2 SMNVEV (reference sequence). Trimming pared 3 bases from V and 3 bases from J, leaving 14 bases between. Written as DNA, the CDR3 is TGTGCCAGCAGTTTTGCGGCCGTCGGGGACACTGAAGCTTTCTTT. Translating it yields CASSFAAVGDTEAFF.

This clonotype was found many times. The chain is built from TRBV20-1 and TRBJ1-4, with D maybe TRBD1 (5 bases). V lost 4 bases and J 8 bases, leaving 17 bases between the germline ends. Germline CDR1 reads DFQATT; CDR2 reads SNEGSKA (reference sequence). The CDR3 extends over 14 amino acids. CDR3: CSATLPAEGEKLFF. DNA for the CDR3: TGCAGTGCTACCTTGCCGGCGGAGGGGGAAAAACTGTTTTTT.

This clonotype was observed a few times. The DNA of the CDR3 is TGTGCCAGCAGCTTAAAAGCAGCGAGATATAATTCACCCCTCCACTTT. Translation gives CASSLKAARYNSPLHF. The V and J genes are TRBV7-3 and TRBJ1-6; D gene unclear. V lost 1 base, J lost 4 bases, and 11 bases lay in between. Germline loops: CDR1 SGHTA, CDR2 FQGTGA. The CDR3 length is 16 residues.

This clonotype was seen repeatedly, ten times or more. The rearrangement joins TRBV5-5 to TRBJ2-7, with 7 bases lining up with TRBD2. V dropped 3 bases and J dropped 3; count of bases not matched to a gene: 6. Germline V gene sequence: CDR1 SGHKS, CDR2 YYEKEE (reference sequence). This CDR3 spans 14 amino acids. The CDR3 here is CASSWEGQNYEQYF. The CDR3 DNA follows: TGTGCCAGCAGCTGGGAGGGGCAGAACTACGAGCAGTACTTC. Drawing the rest from reference TRBV5-5 and TRBJ2-7, the complete variable domain is DAGVTQSPTHLIKTRGQQVTLRCSPISGHKSVSWYQQVLGQGPQFIFQYYEKEERGRGNFPDRFSARQFPNYSSELNVNALLLGDSALYLCASSWEGQNYEQYFGPGTRLTVT.

Ten or more counts support this clonotype. J is TRBJ2-3 and V is TRBV5-5, with D unresolved. CDR1 SGHKS and CDR2 YYEKEE come from the germline V gene (reference sequence). V lost 0 bases and J 4 bases, leaving 9 bases between the germline ends. The CDR3 spans 14 residues. The CDR3 DNA follows: TGTGCCAGCAGCTTGGGGACCGCACCAGATACGCAGTATTTT. Encoded protein: CASSLGTAPDTQYF.

In DNA form, the CDR3 reads TGTGCCACCAGCGGGAGCAGAAAAGACACAGATACGCAGTATTTT. Protein: CATSGSRKDTDTQYF. The genes are TRBV15 and TRBJ2-3, with a tentative D call TRBD2 (5 bases). The V end was cut by 5 bases, the J end by 2 bases, with 14 bases between. The CDR3 runs 15 residues. Germline CDR1 and CDR2: LNHNV and YYDKDF (reference sequence). Together with reference TRBV15 and TRBJ2-3, the CDR3 gives the full variable domain: DAMVIQNPRYQVTQFGKPVTLSCSQTLNHNVMYWYQQKSSQAPKLLFHYYDKDFNNEADTPDNFQSRRPNTSFCFLDIRSPGLGDTAMYLCATSGSRKDTDTQYFGPGTRLTVL.